This TCR beta chain appears in the sequencing data of a study of post-analysis software for immune sequencing data. The study's findings and limits: There were a few TRBV segments more frequent in patients than controls, and TRBV5-6, TRBV5-1 and TRBV20-1 were among them. Versus controls, multiple sclerosis patients showed significantly lower diversity (normalized Chao1). F measure showed strong co-clustering of same-batch samples.

This clonotype has just one count. The antigen is undetermined. A much larger clone sits a single nucleotide away, making a read error possible. Unique molecular identifiers tagged the TCR beta cDNA libraries. cDNA molecules numbering roughly 0.5 million came from around 0.96 to 9.9 million T cells. TCRdb redid the calling of the PCR reads with MiXCR, one entry per CDR3 protein. The sample includes more than 500,000 distinct CDR3 sequences, 34% seen only once; the top ten take around 6%. This CDR3 has 14 residues. Germline CDR1 SGHRS, CDR2 YFSETQ. The V gene is TRBV5-1, the J gene TRBJ2-3, with TRBD2 identical over 8 bases. The sample consisted of blood. The clonotype comes from a girl aged 2-17 years with multiple sclerosis. The CDR3 region is CAGSLELAADTQYF. DNA for the CDR3: TGCGCCGGCAGCTTGGAACTAGCGGCAGATACGCAGTATTTT.